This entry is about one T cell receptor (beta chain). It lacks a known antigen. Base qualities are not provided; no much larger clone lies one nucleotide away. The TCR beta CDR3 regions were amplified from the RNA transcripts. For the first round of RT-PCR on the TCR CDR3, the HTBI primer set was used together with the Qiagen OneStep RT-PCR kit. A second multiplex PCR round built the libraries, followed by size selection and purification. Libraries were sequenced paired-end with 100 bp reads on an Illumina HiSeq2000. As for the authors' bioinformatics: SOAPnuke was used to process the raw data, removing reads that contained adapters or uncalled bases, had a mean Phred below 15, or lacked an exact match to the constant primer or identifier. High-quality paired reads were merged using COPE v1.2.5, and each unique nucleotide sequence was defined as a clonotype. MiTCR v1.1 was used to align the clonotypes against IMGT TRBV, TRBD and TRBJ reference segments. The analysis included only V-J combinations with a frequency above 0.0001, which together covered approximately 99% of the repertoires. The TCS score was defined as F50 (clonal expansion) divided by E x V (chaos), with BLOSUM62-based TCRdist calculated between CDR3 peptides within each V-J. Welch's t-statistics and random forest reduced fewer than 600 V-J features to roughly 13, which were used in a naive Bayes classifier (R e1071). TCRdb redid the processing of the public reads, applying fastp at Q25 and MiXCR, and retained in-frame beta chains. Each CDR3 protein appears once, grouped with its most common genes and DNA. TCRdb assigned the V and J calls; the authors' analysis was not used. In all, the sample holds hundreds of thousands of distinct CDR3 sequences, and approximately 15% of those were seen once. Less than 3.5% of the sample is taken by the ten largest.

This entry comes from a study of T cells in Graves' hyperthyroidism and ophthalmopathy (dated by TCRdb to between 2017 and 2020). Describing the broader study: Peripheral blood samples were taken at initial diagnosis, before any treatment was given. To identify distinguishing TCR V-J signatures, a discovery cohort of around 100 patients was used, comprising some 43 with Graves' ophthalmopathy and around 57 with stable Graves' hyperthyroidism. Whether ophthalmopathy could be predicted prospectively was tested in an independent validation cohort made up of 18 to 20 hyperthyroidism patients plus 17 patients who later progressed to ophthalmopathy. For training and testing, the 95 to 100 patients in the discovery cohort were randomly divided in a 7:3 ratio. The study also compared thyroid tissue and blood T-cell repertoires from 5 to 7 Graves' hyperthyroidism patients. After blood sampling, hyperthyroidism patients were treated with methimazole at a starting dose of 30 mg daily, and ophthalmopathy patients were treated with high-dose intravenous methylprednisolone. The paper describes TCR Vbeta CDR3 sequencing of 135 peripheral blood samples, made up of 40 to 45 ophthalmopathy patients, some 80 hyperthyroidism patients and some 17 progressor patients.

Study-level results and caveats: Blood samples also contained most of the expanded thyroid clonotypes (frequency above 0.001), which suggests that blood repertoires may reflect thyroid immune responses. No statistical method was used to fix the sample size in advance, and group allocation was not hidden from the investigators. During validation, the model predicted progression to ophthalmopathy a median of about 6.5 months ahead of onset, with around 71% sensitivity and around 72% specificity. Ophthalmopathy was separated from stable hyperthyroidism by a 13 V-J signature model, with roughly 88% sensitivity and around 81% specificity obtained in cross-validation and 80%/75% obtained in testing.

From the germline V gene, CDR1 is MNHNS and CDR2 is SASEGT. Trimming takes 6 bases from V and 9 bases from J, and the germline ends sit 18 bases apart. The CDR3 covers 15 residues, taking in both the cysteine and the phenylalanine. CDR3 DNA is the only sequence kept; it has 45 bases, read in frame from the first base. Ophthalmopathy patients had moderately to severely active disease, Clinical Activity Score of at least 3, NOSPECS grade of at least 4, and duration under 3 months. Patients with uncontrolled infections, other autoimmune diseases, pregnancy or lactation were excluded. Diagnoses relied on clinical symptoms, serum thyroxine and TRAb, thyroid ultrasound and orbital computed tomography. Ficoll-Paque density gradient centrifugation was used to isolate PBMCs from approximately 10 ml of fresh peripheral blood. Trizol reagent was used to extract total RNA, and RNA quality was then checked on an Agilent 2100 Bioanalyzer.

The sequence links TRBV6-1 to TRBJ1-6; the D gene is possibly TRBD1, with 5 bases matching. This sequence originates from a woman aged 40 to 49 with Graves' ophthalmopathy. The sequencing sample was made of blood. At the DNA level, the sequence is TGTGCCAGCAGAAGTGGGGGAGCTAACACTTCACCCCTCCACTTT. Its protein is CASRSGGANTSPLHF.